This entry lists 30 T cell receptor beta chains sequenced from one sample in a study of T cell repertoires in cytomegalovirus infection (dated by TCRdb to about 2019). The sample's treatment or condition label, in plain terms: in vitro stimulation with specific CMV peptide epitopes to enrich CMV-specific T cells. The antigens for these receptors are not known. Sequencing relied on an Illumina HiSeq 1500. TCRdb reworked the public reads: Q25 trimming with fastp, MiXCR clone assembly, productive beta chains retained. Identical CDR3 protein sequences are pooled into one entry, listed with their most common genes and DNA. In all, the sample holds about 85,000 distinct CDR3 sequences, and more than 40% of those were seen once. The ten largest clones add up to over 90% of the sample. Source: CD8+ T cells from cultured PBMCs, taken from culture after CMV antigen stimulation. The source is a human donor in good health (CMV status not recorded). Some clones in this sample may be carry-over from other donors' samples.

V is TRBV20-1 and J is TRBJ1-5; the D is unclear. This CDR3 has 15 residues. Trimming pared 4 bases from V and 3 bases from J, leaving 16 bases between. Germline V gene sequence: CDR1 DFQATT, CDR2 SNEGSKA (reference sequence). CDR3 nucleotide sequence: TGCAGTGCTACCGACCGGTGGTGGGACAATCAGCCCCAGCATTTT. Its protein is CSATDRWWDNQPQHF.

This clonotype has a handful of counts. The chain carries TRBV7-6 and TRBJ1-2; no reliable D call. Germline V gives CDR1 SGHVS, CDR2 FNYEAQ. CDR3 length: 12 amino acids. Trimming cost V 3 bases and J 10 bases, with 12 bases left between them. The CDR3 loop reads CASSFGEDFYTF. CDR3 sequence (DNA): TGTGCCAGCAGCTTTGGGGAAGATTTCTACACCTTC.

This clonotype was counted many times. The CDR3 bases are TGTGCCAGCAGCCCATTAGGCCTACAGGGGAACACTGAAGCTTTCTTT. This translates into CASSPLGLQGNTEAFF. The chain combines TRBV7-2 with TRBJ1-1; tentative D call: TRBD1 (6 bases). In germline, CDR1 is SGHTA, CDR2 FQGNSA. V was shortened by 5 bases and J by 1 base, with 17 bases between the two germline ends. The CDR3 length is 16 residues.

J is TRBJ1-1 and V is TRBV19; D might be TRBD1 (5 bases). The germline CDR1 and CDR2 sequences are LNHDA and SQIVND (reference sequence). Trimming cost V 3 bases and J 5 bases, with 7 bases left between them. This CDR3 has 12 residues. In DNA, the CDR3 is TGTGCCAGTAGTATCGGGGCGACTGAAGCTTTCTTT. Amino acids: CASSIGATEAFF.

Here the CDR3 DNA reads TGTGCCAGCAGCGAATTAGCGGGGGACTACAATGAGCAGTTCTTC. It codes for CASSELAGDYNEQFF. The genes are TRBV5-3 and TRBJ2-1; 9 bases agree with TRBD2. TRBV5-3 carries the ORF label, with uncertain function. Trimming removed 8 bases from V and 3 bases from J; junction bases left unmatched: 9. The CDR3 extends over 15 amino acids.

The chain is built from TRBV20-1 and TRBJ1-2, with 7 bases identical to TRBD1. Germline CDR1 is DFQATT and CDR2 is SNEGSKA (reference sequence). The CDR3 is 13 residues long. Trimming cost V 5 bases and J 4 bases; bases outside gene matches: 7. The CDR3 here is CSAGQVFLYGYTF. The CDR3, as DNA: TGCAGTGCTGGACAGGTTTTTCTCTATGGCTACACCTTC.

There are a few counts of this clonotype. CDR3 region: CASSLAFGRGETQYF. CDR3 DNA sequence: TGTGCCAGCAGCTTAGCGTTCGGGAGGGGAGAGACCCAGTACTTC. The chain combines TRBV7-2 with TRBJ2-5; 8 bases are shared with TRBD2. The J segment lost 4 bases and the V segment lost 0 bases, leaving 4 bases of the junction unmatched. CDR3 length: 15 residues. The germline V gene has CDR1 SGHTA and CDR2 FQGNSA.

This clonotype was detected only once. The chain recombines TRBV28 with TRBJ2-3, with TRBD2 identical over 12 bases. Germline V gives CDR1 MDHEN, CDR2 SYDVKM. J lost 10 bases, V lost 6 bases, and 11 bases had no gene match. There are 15 residues in the CDR3. As DNA, the CDR3 is TGTGCCAGCAGCAGACTAGCGGGAGTGTCTACGGCGCAGTATTTT. Translation gives CASSRLAGVSTAQYF.

The chain uses TRBV6-6 and TRBJ1-2; unclear D gene. Germline V gene lookup returns CDR1 MNHNY and CDR2 SVGAGI (reference sequence). The CDR3 totals 15 residues. V lost 8 bases and J lost 8, with 24 bases in between. The CDR3 reads CASSSTVIPRGGYTF. The CDR3 DNA follows: TGTGCCAGCTCTTCGACGGTTATCCCACGGGGAGGCTACACCTTC.

Only one count was recorded for this clonotype. The gene calls are TRBV7-3 and TRBJ2-1; tentatively, D is TRBD2 (6 bases). The V gene's germline CDR1 is SGHTA and CDR2 FQGTGA. Trimming removed 5 bases at V and 12 bases at J, with 23 bases between. The CDR3 extends over 15 amino acids. The CDR3 region is CASSGTGLENDSQFF. CDR3 nucleotide sequence: TGTGCCAGCAGCGGTACGGGACTTGAGAATGATTCGCAGTTCTTC.

This clonotype has only a few counts. The chain is built from TRBV15 and TRBJ1-1; D is unresolved. The CDR3 is 13 residues long. V was pared by 0 bases and J by 3 bases, with 5 bases between. Germline assignment: CDR1 LNHNV and CDR2 YYDKDF (reference sequence). CDR3 protein: CATSRDRYTEAFF. The DNA of the CDR3 is TGTGCCACCAGCAGAGATCGGTACACTGAAGCTTTCTTT. Complete variable domain (other parts from reference TRBV15 and TRBJ1-1): DAMVIQNPRYQVTQFGKPVTLSCSQTLNHNVMYWYQQKSSQAPKLLFHYYDKDFNNEADTPDNFQSRRPNTSFCFLDIRSPGLGDTAMYLCATSRDRYTEAFFGQGTRLTVV.

The J gene is TRBJ1-1, the V gene TRBV11-2; D call uncertain. The germline V and J ends were trimmed by 0 bases and 5 bases, with 7 bases remaining between them. Germline V lookup: CDR1 SGHAT, CDR2 FQNNGV. CDR3 length equals 13 residues. CDR3 DNA sequence: TGTGCCAGCAGCTTAGAACGTGGGACTGAAGCTTTCTTT. As protein: CASSLERGTEAFF.

As regards this clonotype: The CDR3 carries no conserved terminal phenylalanine or tryptophan, so it likely arises from a read error. The DNA is left out, because the CDR3 cannot be placed on it with certainty; the CDR3 is given as TCRdb lists it. This chain joins TRBV6-2 or TRBV6-3 and TRBJ1-2. The germline V gene has CDR1 MNHEY and CDR2 SVGEGT. The CDR3 length equals 12 residues, ends included. CDR3 region: CASSYSRNGYTL.

This clonotype has just a few counts. The rearrangement joins TRBV27 to TRBJ2-3; 11 nucleotides align to TRBD2. The CDR3 length is 17 residues. Germline values: CDR1 MNHEY, CDR2 SMNVEV (reference sequence). V lost 0 bases, J lost 7 bases, and 9 bases stayed unmatched. DNA for the CDR3: TGTGCCAGCAGTTTATCGATGCCTAGCGGGGGGAAAAATACGCAGTATTTT. As protein: CASSLSMPSGGKNTQYF.

V gene TRBV12-3 or TRBV12-4 combines with J gene TRBJ2-1; TRBD1 agrees at 11 bases. This CDR3 spans 11 amino acids. With 6 bases clipped from V and 15 bases from J, the junction kept 4 bases outside the gene matches. The chain's CDR3 is CASSSGQGAFF. CDR3 sequence (DNA): TGTGCCAGCAGCTCCGGACAGGGGGCGTTCTTC.

This clonotype occurred a few times. This sequence joins TRBV12-3 or TRBV12-4 and TRBJ2-6, with 9 positions matching TRBD1. This CDR3 is 17 amino acids long. The J segment lost 2 bases and the V segment lost 5 bases, leaving 7 bases of the junction unmatched. CDR3: CASSRRDRVAGANVLTF. CDR3 in DNA: TGTGCCAGCAGTCGCCGGGACAGGGTCGCTGGGGCCAACGTCCTGACTTTC.

This rearrangement joins TRBV7-3 to TRBJ2-3, with 8 bases identical to TRBD2. CDR3 size: 16 residues. Germline CDR1 and CDR2: SGHTA and FQGTGA. The V gene end was trimmed by 1 base and the J gene end by 2 bases; junction bases not matched to a gene: 5. The CDR3 DNA is TGTGCCAGCAGCTTAATCGGGGGGGGTTTCACAGATACGCAGTATTTT. Its translation: CASSLIGGGFTDTQYF.

This clonotype occurred a few times. CDR3 sequence: CASSLARRRGYEQYF. For the CDR3, the DNA is TGTGCCAGCAGCTTAGCCCGAAGGCGGGGATACGAGCAGTACTTC. The V call is TRBV7-8, the J call TRBJ2-7; D might be TRBD2 (6 bases). V was pared by 0 bases and J by 4 bases, with 13 bases between. The CDR3 loop spans 15 amino acids. Per germline, CDR1 SGHVS and CDR2 FQNEAQ.

This clonotype was found a few times. V is TRBV28 and J is TRBJ2-1; D is ambiguous. This CDR3 comprises 14 residues. Germline loops: CDR1 MDHEN, CDR2 SYDVKM. Deletions cut 2 bases from V and 2 bases from J, with 7 bases between. The CDR3 coding sequence is TGTGCCAGCAGTTTAGCGGAACCCTACAATGAGCAGTTCTTC. This translates into CASSLAEPYNEQFF.

The genes are TRBV4-2 and TRBJ2-7; 8 bases agree with TRBD2. CDR3 length equals 15 residues. Germline V gene sequence: CDR1 LGHNA, CDR2 YNFKEQ. Germline trimming cut 0 bases from V and 2 bases from J; bases unmatched to any gene: 3. The CDR3: CASSQETSGPYEQYF. The CDR3 nucleotides are TGTGCCAGCAGCCAAGAAACTAGCGGACCCTACGAGCAGTACTTC.

The J gene is TRBJ1-5, the V gene TRBV7-8, with 10 bases fitting TRBD1. CDR1 and CDR2 from the germline V gene are SGHVS and FQNEAQ. Trimming took 6 bases from V and 3 from J; bases not matched to a gene: 5. The CDR3 is made up of 15 amino acids. CDR3 sequence reads: CASRSDRGLNQPQHF. CDR3 nucleotide sequence: TGTGCCAGCAGATCCGACAGGGGGCTCAATCAGCCCCAGCATTTT.

The V gene is TRBV6-5, the J gene TRBJ1-4; D unresolved. The CDR3 extends over 15 amino acids. The V and J ends lost 0 bases and 6 bases respectively, with 11 bases between them. CDR1 MNHEY and CDR2 SVGAGI come from the germline V gene. The CDR3 sequence: CASSYSAPSYEKLFF. CDR3 DNA: TGTGCCAGCAGTTACTCGGCGCCATCTTATGAAAAACTGTTTTTT.

The table lists this clonotype with a few counts. The chain joins TRBV27 to TRBJ2-1, with D possibly matching TRBD2 (5 bases). V lost 6 bases and J 0 bases, leaving 9 bases between the germline ends. This CDR3 is built from 14 residues. Germline V gene sequence: CDR1 MNHEY, CDR2 SMNVEV (reference sequence). The CDR3 coding sequence is TGTGCCAGCAGCCTACGGGGCTCCTACAATGAGCAGTTCTTC. It translates to CASSLRGSYNEQFF.

CDR3 nucleotide sequence: TGTGCCAGCAGCTTATATTACCATGAGCAGTTCTTC. It codes for CASSLYYHEQFF. The chain recombines TRBV7-6 with TRBJ2-1; the D is unclear. Trimming took off 2 bases at V and 8 bases at J, with 7 bases between the two ends. The CDR3 runs 12 residues. Germline assignment: CDR1 SGHVS and CDR2 FNYEAQ.

J is TRBJ2-1 and V is TRBV4-1; 8 nucleotides line up with TRBD1. The CDR3 runs to 15 residues. After removal of 1 base from V and 2 bases from J, the junction contained 1 base not matched to a gene. Germline V gene data show CDR1 as MGHRA and CDR2 as YSYEKL. The CDR3 reads CASSQGQGTYNEQFF. CDR3 in DNA: TGCGCCAGCAGCCAAGGACAGGGGACCTACAATGAGCAGTTCTTC.

The chain combines TRBV28 with TRBJ1-1, with D tentatively TRBD1 (6 bases). Trimming removed 1 base at V and 6 bases at J, with 9 bases between. Germline CDR1 reads MDHEN; CDR2 reads SYDVKM. The CDR3 runs to 13 residues. The CDR3 DNA reads as TGTGCCAGCAGTTTATTAGGGGGATCTGAAGCTTTCTTT. Its translation is CASSLLGGSEAFF.

This clonotype was seen many times. The V and J genes are TRBV20-1 and TRBJ2-1; 11 bases match TRBD2. With 4 bases clipped from V and 5 bases from J, the junction kept 7 bases outside the gene matches. In germline, CDR1 is DFQATT, CDR2 SNEGSKA (reference sequence). This CDR3 has 15 residues. The CDR3 bases are TGCAGTGCTACTTTAGCGGGGGGGCGGAACAATGAGCAGTTCTTC. It translates to CSATLAGGRNNEQFF.

This clonotype has only a few counts. This rearrangement joins TRBV19 to TRBJ1-5; D remains ambiguous. Trimming left V 6 bases short and J 2 bases short, with 8 bases between. The CDR3 loop spans 13 amino acids. The germline V gene encodes CDR1 LNHDA and CDR2 SQIVND (reference sequence). The CDR3 spells CASSSRGNQPQHF. The CDR3 DNA is TGTGCCAGTAGCTCCCGGGGCAATCAGCCCCAGCATTTT.

The rearrangement links TRBV27 to TRBJ2-7; D may be TRBD2 (5 bases). Trimming took off 5 bases at V and 2 bases at J, with 10 bases between the two ends. The CDR3 sequence is 13 residues long. Germline CDR1 and CDR2: MNHEY and SMNVEV (reference sequence). CDR3 in DNA: TGTGCCAGCAGTCCGGACTTGACCTACGAGCAGTACTTC. Translating it yields CASSPDLTYEQYF.

In this sample, this clonotype turned up many times. This rearrangement joins TRBV7-2 to TRBJ2-1; the D gene is possibly TRBD1 (5 bases). V was pared by 2 bases and J by 8 bases, with 16 bases between. Looked up from germline, CDR1 is SGHTA and CDR2 is FQGNSA. The CDR3 is 15 residues long. The CDR3 reads CASSLRGYRMDEQFF. CDR3 bases: TGTGCCAGCAGCTTAAGGGGATACAGGATGGATGAGCAGTTCTTC. The entire variable domain, with the rest obtained from reference TRBV7-2 and TRBJ2-1, is as follows: GAGVSQSPSNKVTEKGKDVELRCDPISGHTALYWYRQSLGQGLEFLIYFQGNSAPDKSGLPSDRFSAERTGGSVSTLTIQRTQQEDSAVYLCASSLRGYRMDEQFFGPGTRLTVL.